The rows below give T cell receptor beta chains drawn from one sample of a study of CD8 T cells in ankylosing spondylitis. A single record per CDR3 protein comes from TCRdb applying MiXCR to the 5' RACE reads. The sample gives 500,000 or so distinct CDR3 sequences, approximately 5.3% of which show up once; around 3.6% is in the top ten. Sequencing input: blood, either unsorted or a sorted T cell fraction (not recorded which). These receptors were collected from a male donor with ankylosing spondylitis. Each CDR3 is given with its conserved first and last residue. The D gene is left open where the match is weak. Not every row has a clone size; where given, it reads once, few, many or a size class.

D: NA; size: many; J: TRBJ1-5; V: TRBV12-3/TRBV12-4; DNA: TGTGCCAGCAGTTCTCTTACCGGGAATCAGCCCCAGCATTTT; CDR3: CASSSLTGNQPQHF
D: NA; size: many; J: TRBJ1-6; V: TRBV4-3; DNA: TGCGCCAGCAGCCAAGAAACCGGGACCAAGGGTCGGGGGGGTAATTCACCCCTCCACTTT; CDR3: CASSQETGTKGRGGNSPLHF
D: NA; size: NA; J: TRBJ2-1; V: TRBV29-1; DNA: TGCAGCGTTGAAAATATCGGGCACAATGAGCAGTTCTTC; CDR3: CSVENIGHNEQFF
D: NA; size: many; J: TRBJ1-5; V: TRBV7-3; DNA: TGTGCCAGCAGTTTCGGACCGCCAAATCAGCCCCAGCATTTT; CDR3: CASSFGPPNQPQHF
D: TRBD2; size: few; J: TRBJ2-1; V: TRBV27; DNA: TGTGCCAGCAGTTTAGGAAGGGAGGGCGGGAGATCGTGGGAGCAGTTCTTC; CDR3: CASSLGREGGRSWEQFF
D: NA; size: many; J: TRBJ1-5; V: TRBV5-1; DNA: TGCGCCAGCAGCTTGCTCGGGGGCGATAGCAATCAGCCCCAGCATTTT; CDR3: CASSLLGGDSNQPQHF
D: NA; size: many; J: TRBJ1-1; V: TRBV5-1; DNA: TGCGCCAGCAGCTTGGGGGTGGCAGCTGAAGCTTTCTTT; CDR3: CASSLGVAAEAFF
D: TRBD1; size: many; J: TRBJ1-6; V: TRBV6-2/TRBV6-3; DNA: TGTGCCAGCAGTTACGTTTCTGGACAGGGGGCAAACTCACCCCTCCACTTT; CDR3: CASSYVSGQGANSPLHF
D: NA; size: many; J: TRBJ2-2; V: TRBV24-1; DNA: TGTGCCACCTCCCATAGATCGACCGGGGAGCTGTTTTTT; CDR3: CATSHRSTGELFF
D: TRBD2; size: many; J: TRBJ2-1; V: TRBV20-1; DNA: TGCAGTGCTAGGAGACTAGCGGGGGGCACATACAATGAGCAGTTCTTC; CDR3: CSARRLAGGTYNEQFF
D: NA; size: many; J: TRBJ2-7; V: TRBV28; DNA: TGTGCCAGCAGTTTTGCCGGGGCCAACGAGCAGTACTTC; CDR3: CASSFAGANEQYF
D: NA; size: many; J: TRBJ1-1; V: TRBV27; DNA: TGTGCCAGCAGTTTATCTGCGGGTAGGGCCACTGAAGCTTTCTTT; CDR3: CASSLSAGRATEAFF
D: TRBD1; size: many; J: TRBJ1-1; V: TRBV6-1; DNA: TGTGCCAGCAGTCCAGGGGGGATTGACACTGAAGCTTTCTTT; CDR3: CASSPGGIDTEAFF
D: TRBD2; size: many; J: TRBJ2-7; V: TRBV11-2; DNA: TGTGCCAGCAGCTTAGGGACTAGCGGGACCATTAATTATTACGAGCAGTACTTC; CDR3: CASSLGTSGTINYYEQYF
D: NA; size: many; J: TRBJ1-1; V: TRBV5-6; DNA: TGTGCCAGCAGCTTGGGGATCCCGAACACTGAAGCTTTCTTT; CDR3: CASSLGIPNTEAFF
D: NA; size: many; J: TRBJ2-3; V: TRBV29-1; DNA: TGCAGCGTTGAAACTGCCGGCACAGATACGCAGTATTTT; CDR3: CSVETAGTDTQYF
D: TRBD2; size: many; J: TRBJ2-3; V: TRBV5-1; DNA: TGCGCCAGCAGCCCCCTCATGGCGGGGGAGAGAGATACGCAGTATTTT; CDR3: CASSPLMAGERDTQYF
D: NA; size: many; J: TRBJ2-7; V: TRBV29-1; DNA: TGCAGCTCCATTCAACACGGATTTCCTGGGTTTGAGTACTTC; CDR3: CSSIQHGFPGFEYF
D: NA; size: many; J: TRBJ1-5; V: TRBV7-6; DNA: TGTGCCAGCAGCTTAGGCTCGGCTCTGCCCCAGCATTTT; CDR3: CASSLGSALPQHF
D: TRBD1; size: many; J: TRBJ1-1; V: TRBV20-1; DNA: TGCAGTGCTAGGTTTCCAGGGGGCAACACTGAAGCTTTCTTT; CDR3: CSARFPGGNTEAFF
D: NA; size: NA; J: TRBJ2-5; V: TRBV7-9; DNA: TGTGCCAGCAGCTCCCAGAAGGACCGAGGGCAAGAGACCCAGTACTTC; CDR3: CASSSQKDRGQETQYF
D: TRBD1; size: many; J: TRBJ1-2; V: TRBV5-1; DNA: TGCGCCAGCAGCCTGCGTAGGGGGACAGAAGCTAACTATGGCTACACCTTC; CDR3: CASSLRRGTEANYGYTF
D: NA; size: many; J: TRBJ1-3; V: TRBV9; DNA: TGTGCCAGCAGCTCTTCGACGGGGGAAGAGAACACCATATATTTT; CDR3: CASSSSTGEENTIYF
D: NA; size: NA; J: TRBJ2-1; V: TRBV15; DNA: TGTGCCACCAGCAGAGATGGTGATATGTGGCAGTTCTTC; CDR3: CATSRDGDMWQFF
D: TRBD1; size: many; J: TRBJ1-1; V: TRBV7-2; DNA: TGTGCCAGCAGTTGGGACAGAGAGAACACTGAAGCTTTCTTT; CDR3: CASSWDRENTEAFF
D: NA; size: many; J: TRBJ2-3; V: TRBV27; DNA: TGTGCCAGTCTACCGGGACCGCACACAGATACGCAGTATTTT; CDR3: CASLPGPHTDTQYF
D: TRBD2; size: few; J: TRBJ2-5; V: TRBV5-1; DNA: TGCGCCAGCACGGAGTTAGCGGGAGCAGAGACCCAGTACTTC; CDR3: CASTELAGAETQYF
D: NA; size: NA; J: TRBJ2-2; V: TRBV6-2/TRBV6-3; DNA: TGTGCCAGCAGTTACGAAGGGAGGCCCCACACCGGGGAGCTGTTTTTT; CDR3: CASSYEGRPHTGELFF
D: TRBD1; size: many; J: TRBJ2-5; V: TRBV12-3/TRBV12-4; DNA: TGTGCCAGCAGTTTCGGGACAGGGAGGGGGGAGACCCAGTACTTC; CDR3: CASSFGTGRGETQYF
D: TRBD2; size: many; J: TRBJ2-1; V: TRBV20-1; DNA: TGCAGTGCTAGAGGGGCTAGCGGGAACCTTTCTGGGCAGTTCTTC; CDR3: CSARGASGNLSGQFF
D: TRBD1; size: many; J: TRBJ1-2; V: TRBV4-2; DNA: TGTGCCAGCAGCCAAGGAGCCGGGACAGACTTC; CDR3: CASSQGAGTDF
D: NA; size: many; J: TRBJ2-7; V: TRBV6-2/TRBV6-3; DNA: TGTGCCAGCCGCTTCCCACAGGGAAGGGACGAGCAGTACTTC; CDR3: CASRFPQGRDEQYF
D: TRBD1; size: many; J: TRBJ2-5; V: TRBV20-1; DNA: TGCAGTGCTGGGACAGGGGTTGAGACCCAGTACTTC; CDR3: CSAGTGVETQYF
D: NA; size: many; J: TRBJ2-7; V: TRBV20-1; DNA: TGCAGTGCTAGACGGTTGAGGGACTCCTACGAGCAGTACTTC; CDR3: CSARRLRDSYEQYF
D: NA; size: many; J: TRBJ2-5; V: TRBV7-9; DNA: TGTGCCAGCAGCCTTTTACAGGGTGGCCAGTACTTC; CDR3: CASSLLQGGQYF
D: NA; size: many; J: TRBJ2-1; V: TRBV7-2; DNA: TGTGCCAGCAACCTTGGGGATGAGCAGTTCTTC; CDR3: CASNLGDEQFF
D: NA; size: few; J: TRBJ2-2; V: TRBV28; DNA: TGTGCCAGCACCAGCATCAGGGGGGACACCGGGGAGCTGTTTTTT; CDR3: CASTSIRGDTGELFF
D: NA; size: NA; J: TRBJ2-4; V: TRBV20-1; DNA: TGCAGTGCTATACGTCCGGACTCTCCACGGGACATTCAGTACTTC; CDR3: CSAIRPDSPRDIQYF
D: TRBD2; size: many; J: TRBJ2-5; V: TRBV5-1; DNA: TGCGCCAGCAGCATTGAGGGGACTAGCGGAGAGACCCAGTACTTC; CDR3: CASSIEGTSGETQYF
D: TRBD1; size: many; J: TRBJ2-5; V: TRBV5-1; DNA: TGCGCCAGCAGCTTACAGGGGATGAGGGAGACCCAGTACTTC; CDR3: CASSLQGMRETQYF
D: NA; size: many; J: TRBJ1-2; V: TRBV6-6; DNA: TGTGCCAGCAGTTACGGGTTTTCTGGCTACACCTTC; CDR3: CASSYGFSGYTF
D: NA; size: many; J: TRBJ1-2; V: TRBV6-1; DNA: TGTGCCAGCAGTGTGACAGGTCTCTATGGCTACACCTTC; CDR3: CASSVTGLYGYTF
D: NA; size: many; J: TRBJ1-1; V: TRBV7-9; DNA: TGTGCCAGCAGCGCCTTGGTGGGACCCATGAACACTGAAGCTTTCTTT; CDR3: CASSALVGPMNTEAFF
D: NA; size: many; J: TRBJ1-1; V: TRBV29-1; DNA: TGCAGCGTTGACACGGGGCCCACAACCTTATTGAACACTGAAGCTTTCTTT; CDR3: CSVDTGPTTLLNTEAFF
D: NA; size: many; J: TRBJ1-2; V: TRBV7-9; DNA: TGTGCCAGCAGCTTAGTGGCCTATGGCTACACCTTC; CDR3: CASSLVAYGYTF